The 2 T cell receptor beta chains given below trace back to one sample, sequenced in a study of breast tumors, draining lymph nodes, adjacent tissues. Using its own MiXCR run on the multiplex PCR reads, TCRdb lists one record per CDR3 protein. The profile shows about 20,000 distinct CDR3 sequences, roughly 50% of them singletons. Sequenced: breast tumor tissue. The origin of the receptors is a female donor with breast cancer. Some clones in this sample may be carry-over from other donors' samples.

This clonotype was seen repeatedly, ten times or more. The chain couples TRBV4-1 to TRBJ2-3, with 10 positions matching TRBD2. This CDR3 is 17 amino acids long. Germline V lookup: CDR1 MGHRA, CDR2 YSYEKL. With 0 bases clipped from V and 7 bases from J, the junction kept 10 bases outside the gene matches. Here the CDR3 reads CASSQDQEREGLNTQYF. DNA of the CDR3: TGCGCCAGCAGCCAAGATCAGGAGCGGGAGGGCCTAAATACGCAGTATTTT.

The chain employs TRBV19 and TRBJ1-4, with TRBD1 as a possible D gene (5 bases). V shed 4 bases and J shed 7 bases, with 13 bases lying between them. Germline lookup yields CDR1 LNHDA and CDR2 SQIVND (reference sequence). This CDR3 is built from 14 residues. CDR3 in DNA: TGTGCCAGTAGTAAGGGACTCCGGGTTGAAAAACTGTTTTTT. Translated: CASSKGLRVEKLFF.